The source of this T cell receptor (beta chain) is a study of kidney transplant recipient with SARS-CoV-2 infection. This clonotype was counted at least ten times. TCRdb re-derived calls from the reads in MiXCR, one entry per CDR3 protein. Among approximately 250,000 distinct CDR3 sequences listed, 29% were seen once. CDR1 and CDR2 from the germline V gene are SGHNT and YYREEE (reference sequence). This CDR3 spans 16 amino acids. Trimming took 6 bases from V and 4 from J, leaving 22 bases between them. The receptor comes from a young adult male patient who had COVID-19 and was a kidney transplant recipient. A share of the T cells may be of graft donor origin. The specimen was a blood sample, collected at baseline and on day 111 from a kidney transplant recipient. The chain recombines TRBV5-4 with TRBJ1-2; no clear D gene. The CDR3 region is CASKPSVPGKTYGYTF. The CDR3 region has the DNA TGTGCCAGCAAACCTAGCGTACCAGGAAAGACCTATGGCTACACCTTC.